The 20 T cell receptor beta chains listed next were all sequenced from one sample in a study of identical twins. One entry per CDR3 protein results from TCRdb running MiXCR on the 5' RACE reads. The table includes 540,000 or so distinct CDR3 sequences, under 25% detected once. In addition, the sample was reused for a study of yellow fever vaccine responses in identical twins.

Sequenced input: CD4+ T cells sorted from blood. The source is a woman aged 18-35 years in good health.

This clonotype was found a few times. The V and J genes are TRBV7-8 and TRBJ2-1, with TRBD2 matching 8 bases. Germline V CDR1 and CDR2: SGHVS, FQNEAQ. Trimming removed 1 base from V and 0 bases from J; junction bases left unmatched: 8. The CDR3 extends over 18 amino acids. The DNA of the CDR3 is TGTGCCAGCAGCTTAGAGGCTAGCGGGCCAGGCTCCTACAATGAGCAGTTCTTC. It is translated as CASSLEASGPGSYNEQFF.

This clonotype showed up just a few times. The chain employs TRBV4-1 and TRBJ2-7; 8 bases line up with TRBD1. Germline CDR1 and CDR2: MGHRA and YSYEKL. The CDR3 totals 15 residues. V lost 1 base and J lost 3; bases outside the gene matches: 5. CDR3 sequence (DNA): TGCGCCAGCAGCCAAGCGCAGGGGGCCCACTACGAGCAGTACGTC. Translated: CASSQAQGAHYEQYV.

The gene calls are TRBV7-8 and TRBJ1-5; 7 nucleotides agree with TRBD1. The V gene's germline CDR1 is SGHVS and CDR2 FQNEAQ. The CDR3 is made up of 15 amino acids. V trimming: 5 bases; J trimming: 0 bases; junction bases outside the gene matches: 4. CDR3 coding DNA: TGTGCCAGCAGCCAGACAGGGTATAGCAATCAGCCCCAGCATTTT. Amino acids: CASSQTGYSNQPQHF.

This clonotype occurred a few times. The chain carries TRBV10-2 and TRBJ2-5; D uncertain. The CDR3 loop spans 15 amino acids. Germline-derived CDR1 and CDR2 are WSHSY and SAAADI. Trimming removed 9 bases at V and 4 bases at J, with 21 bases between. The CDR3 spells CASCPNDGPRETQYF. The CDR3 DNA reads as TGCGCCAGTTGCCCCAATGACGGACCCCGAGAGACCCAGTACTTC.

V is TRBV5-1 and J is TRBJ2-3; 8 bases map to TRBD2. V lost 6 bases and J lost 4; bases outside the gene matches: 10. The CDR3 extends over 15 amino acids. The germline gives CDR1 SGHRS, CDR2 YFSETQ. The CDR3 coding sequence is TGCGCCAGCACCCCTAGGGGACTAGTAGCAGATACGCAGTATTTT. This gives the protein CASTPRGLVADTQYF.

This clonotype was seen at least ten times. The rearrangement links TRBV4-1 to TRBJ2-2; D is undetermined. V was trimmed by 1 base and J by 0 bases, leaving 12 bases between them. From germline, CDR1 is MGHRA and CDR2 YSYEKL. This CDR3 has 17 amino acids. The CDR3 coding sequence is TGCGCCAGCAGCCAAGTGCTGGGTAGGACGAACACCGGGGAGCTGTTTTTT. Its translation: CASSQVLGRTNTGELFF.

In the case of this clonotype: The junction and the germline gene differ at one end; a read error may be behind it. V is TRBV10-2 and J is TRBJ2-1, with 12 bases lining up with TRBD2. CDR1 WSHSY and CDR2 SAAADI come from the germline V gene. The CDR3 spans 14 residues. The CDR3 DNA follows: TGCGCCAGCAGAGGGACTAGCGGGTACAATAAGCAGTTCTTC. It encodes CASRGTSGYNKQFF.

In DNA, the CDR3 is TGTGCCAGCAGCAACAGGGTTCGGAACACCGGGGAGCTGTTTTTT. As protein: CASSNRVRNTGELFF. This sequence joins TRBV9 and TRBJ2-2; possibly TRBD1 for D (6 bases). Germline CDR1 reads SGDLS; CDR2 reads YYNGEE. There are 15 residues in the CDR3. Trimming took off 4 bases at V and 1 base at J, with 11 bases between the two ends.

The V and J genes are TRBV3-1 and TRBJ1-2; TRBD1 is a possible D gene (6 bases). With 4 bases removed from V and 6 bases from J, the gap between germline ends came to 18 bases. The CDR3 contains 15 residues. The germline gives CDR1 LGHDT, CDR2 YNNKEL (reference sequence). Here the CDR3 DNA reads TGTGCCAGCAGCCCCGTCCGGGACACTAGTAATGGCTACACCTTC. It specifies CASSPVRDTSNGYTF. The full variable domain, with the rest looked up from reference TRBV3-1 and TRBJ1-2, is DTAVSQTPKYLVTQMGNDKSIKCEQNLGHDTMYWYKQDSKKFLKIMFSYNNKELIINETVPNRFSPKSPDKAHLNLHINSLELGDSAVYFCASSPVRDTSNGYTFGSGTRLTVV.

This clonotype came up a few times. J is TRBJ2-1 and V is TRBV20-1; 8 nucleotides line up with TRBD2. Losses at the gene ends were 1 base for V and 4 bases for J; bases not matched to a gene: 3. This CDR3 spans 14 amino acids. Germline values: CDR1 DFQATT, CDR2 SNEGSKA (reference sequence). This CDR3 reads CSARGGGPYNEQFF. CDR3 in DNA: TGCAGTGCTAGAGGCGGGGGGCCATACAATGAGCAGTTCTTC.

This CDR3 is CASRERGAETQYF. In DNA form, the CDR3 reads TGCGCCAGCAGAGAAAGAGGGGCCGAGACCCAGTACTTC. The V gene is TRBV4-1, the J gene TRBJ2-5; D tentatively fits TRBD1 or TRBD2 (5 bases each). V was clipped by 6 bases and J by 5 bases, with 13 bases between them. CDR3 length: 13 amino acids. The germline CDR1 and CDR2 sequences are MGHRA and YSYEKL.

This clonotype was picked up many times. The chain links TRBV5-1 to TRBJ2-2; TRBD2 matches 16 bases. CDR1 is SGHRS, CDR2 YFSETQ, per germline. Germline trimming cut 4 bases from V and 4 bases from J; bases unmatched to any gene: 10. The CDR3 covers 19 residues. The CDR3 is CASSGVGTSGRAGTGELFF. In DNA form, the CDR3 reads TGCGCCAGCAGCGGCGTTGGGACTAGCGGGAGGGCCGGCACCGGGGAGCTGTTTTTT.

This clonotype was counted only a few times. The chain recombines TRBV6-1 with TRBJ1-2; 9 bases agree with TRBD1. The J segment lost 8 bases and the V segment lost 6 bases, leaving 13 bases of the junction unmatched. Germline CDR1 is MNHNS and CDR2 is SASEGT. The CDR3 spans 15 residues. CDR3 coding DNA: TGTGCCAGCAGGGAAACCGGGACAGGGTTAATCGGCTACACCTTC. Its translation: CASRETGTGLIGYTF.

The gene calls are TRBV5-1 and TRBJ2-7; the D is unclear. Germline CDR1 is SGHRS and CDR2 is YFSETQ. The CDR3 has 15 residues. V lost 0 bases and J lost 2, with 12 bases in between. The CDR3 DNA reads as TGCGCCAGCAGCTTGGATGAGCCAGCGACCTACGAGCAGTACTTC. It codes for CASSLDEPATYEQYF.

The V gene is TRBV10-2, the J gene TRBJ2-5; D is undetermined. Germline assignment: CDR1 WSHSY and CDR2 SAAADI. V was trimmed by 6 bases and J by 5 bases, leaving 10 bases between them. CDR3 length equals 12 residues. Written as DNA, the CDR3 is TGCGCCAGCAGCGGCTGGAAGGAGACCCAGTACTTC. Protein: CASSGWKETQYF.

This rearrangement joins TRBV11-1 to TRBJ2-5; D remains ambiguous. The germline V and J ends were trimmed by 2 bases and 2 bases, with 6 bases remaining between them. CDR1 is SGHAT and CDR2 is FQDESV in the germline V gene (reference sequence). The CDR3 consists of 13 residues. For the CDR3, the DNA is TGTGCCAGCAGCTTAAGGCCGCAAGAGACCCAGTACTTC. Its protein product is CASSLRPQETQYF.

This clonotype was seen more than once but under ten times. V is TRBV6-1 and J is TRBJ2-7; D tentatively reads TRBD1 or TRBD2 (6 bases each). Germline lookup yields CDR1 MNHNS and CDR2 SASEGT. The CDR3 loop spans 14 amino acids. V lost 3 bases, J lost 7 bases, and 16 bases lay in between. CDR3 residues: CASSDLFRGREQYV. DNA of the CDR3: TGTGCCAGCAGTGATCTATTTCGGGGGCGGGAGCAGTACGTC.

This clonotype was observed a handful of times. The chain employs TRBV3-1 and TRBJ2-1; D is undetermined. CDR1 is LGHDT, CDR2 YNNKEL, per germline (reference sequence). CDR3 size: 11 residues. The germline V and J ends were trimmed by 2 bases and 13 bases, with 9 bases remaining between them. CDR3: CASSQLQLQFF. In nucleotides, the CDR3 is TGTGCCAGCAGCCAACTCCAACTTCAGTTCTTC.

The table lists this clonotype with a few counts. The chain has TRBV28 and TRBJ1-5; D unclear. Germline assignment: CDR1 MDHEN and CDR2 SYDVKM. The CDR3 covers 12 residues. V was trimmed by 6 bases and J by 3 bases, leaving 6 bases between them. CDR3 sequence (DNA): TGTGCCAGCAGAGGACCCAATCAGCCCCAGCATTTT. It specifies CASRGPNQPQHF.

This chain connects TRBV7-9 to TRBJ2-6; no reliable D call. CDR3 length: 15 residues. V shed 1 base and J shed 2 bases, with 6 bases lying between them. Germline CDR1 SEHNR, CDR2 FQNEAQ (reference sequence). The CDR3 loop is CASSLGHPGANVLTF. CDR3 in DNA: TGTGCCAGCAGCTTAGGGCACCCTGGGGCCAACGTCCTGACTTTC.